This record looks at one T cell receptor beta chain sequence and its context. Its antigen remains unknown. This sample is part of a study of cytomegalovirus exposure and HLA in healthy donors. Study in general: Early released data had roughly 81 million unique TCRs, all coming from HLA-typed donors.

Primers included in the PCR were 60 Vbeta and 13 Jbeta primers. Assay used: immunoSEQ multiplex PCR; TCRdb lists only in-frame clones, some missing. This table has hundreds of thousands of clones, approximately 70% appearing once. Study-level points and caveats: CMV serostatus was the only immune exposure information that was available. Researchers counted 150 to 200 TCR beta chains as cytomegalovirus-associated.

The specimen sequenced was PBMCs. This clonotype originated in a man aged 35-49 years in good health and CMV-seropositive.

For the CDR3, the DNA is TGTGCCAGCAGGTATAACTTGAACACTGAAGCTTTCTTT. This codes for CASRYNLNTEAFF. The chain carries TRBV5-4 and TRBJ1-1; D remains unclear. V was clipped by 5 bases and J by 0 bases, with 8 bases between them. Germline V gives CDR1 SGHNT, CDR2 YYREEE (reference sequence). The CDR3 is 13 residues long.